The rows below give T cell receptor beta chains drawn from one sample of a study of blood T cell repertoires in COVID-19. Some clones are missing from TCRdb's copy, which holds only in-frame ones; the method was immunoSEQ multiplex PCR. The sample includes 50,000 to 70,000 clones, approximately 86% of them seen just once. Sample: peripheral blood. These receptors were taken from a man aged 55 to 69 with acute or convalescent COVID-19. The CDR3 runs from the conserved cysteine through the conserved F or W. The order of the fields is J gene, V gene, clone size, D gene, CDR3 protein, CDR3 DNA. A D gene is named only where the DNA matches it firmly. A clone size is listed for some rows: how often the clone was seen (once, few, many), or a class if it is expanded.

j_gene: TRBJ1-1; v_gene: TRBV19; abundance: NA; d_gene: NA; CDR3aa: CASSAVRGFNTEAFF; CDR3nt: TGTGCCAGTAGTGCAGTCAGGGGTTTCAACACTGAAGCTTTCTTT
j_gene: TRBJ1-1; v_gene: TRBV29-1; abundance: NA; d_gene: NA; CDR3aa: CSAATGRNTEAFF; CDR3nt: TGCAGCGCTGCAACGGGAAGGAACACTGAAGCTTTCTTT
j_gene: TRBJ2-1; v_gene: TRBV5-1; abundance: NA; d_gene: TRBD2; CDR3aa: CASSLAGASDEQFF; CDR3nt: TGCGCCAGCAGCCTAGCGGGGGCTTCGGATGAGCAGTTCTTC
j_gene: TRBJ1-2; v_gene: TRBV12-3/TRBV12-4; abundance: NA; d_gene: TRBD1; CDR3aa: CASSPGQGRGYTF; CDR3nt: TGTGCCAGCAGTCCAGGACAGGGTAGGGGCTACACCTTC
j_gene: TRBJ2-1; v_gene: TRBV27; abundance: NA; d_gene: TRBD2; CDR3aa: CASSAELAGGSYNEQFF; CDR3nt: TGTGCCAGCAGTGCCGAACTAGCGGGAGGCTCCTACAATGAGCAGTTCTTC
j_gene: TRBJ1-2; v_gene: TRBV24-1; abundance: once; d_gene: NA; CDR3aa: CATSEGGRNYGYTF; CDR3nt: TGTGCCACCAGTGAGGGAGGCCGAAACTATGGCTACACCTTC
j_gene: TRBJ2-5; v_gene: TRBV19; abundance: once; d_gene: TRBD2; CDR3aa: CASSIGSGSETQYF; CDR3nt: TGTGCCAGTAGTATTGGTAGCGGGAGTGAGACCCAGTACTTC
j_gene: TRBJ1-1; v_gene: TRBV18; abundance: NA; d_gene: NA; CDR3aa: CASSPPLPTEAFF; CDR3nt: TGTGCCAGCTCACCTCCCCTTCCCACTGAAGCTTTCTTT
j_gene: TRBJ2-5; v_gene: TRBV28; abundance: NA; d_gene: NA; CDR3aa: CASSWGHQETQYF; CDR3nt: TGTGCCAGCAGTTGGGGGCACCAAGAGACCCAGTACTTC
j_gene: TRBJ2-1; v_gene: TRBV5-1; abundance: NA; d_gene: TRBD2; CDR3aa: CASNPVPPGLAGGSYNEQFF; CDR3nt: TGCGCCAGCAACCCAGTACCTCCGGGACTAGCGGGAGGCTCCTACAATGAGCAGTTCTTC
j_gene: TRBJ2-6; v_gene: TRBV5-1; abundance: NA; d_gene: TRBD2; CDR3aa: CASSLGLADSGANVLTF; CDR3nt: TGCGCCAGCAGCTTGGGACTAGCGGACTCTGGGGCCAACGTCCTGACTTTC
j_gene: TRBJ2-7; v_gene: TRBV6-5; abundance: few; d_gene: NA; CDR3aa: CASSYSSGGPYEQYF; CDR3nt: TGTGCCAGCAGTTACTCATCCGGCGGCCCCTACGAGCAGTACTTC
j_gene: TRBJ1-4; v_gene: TRBV4-1; abundance: NA; d_gene: NA; CDR3aa: CASSPGGTNEKLFF; CDR3nt: TGCGCCAGCAGCCCCGGGGGAACTAATGAAAAACTGTTTTTT
j_gene: TRBJ2-4; v_gene: TRBV10-2; abundance: NA; d_gene: NA; CDR3aa: CASSESYQIQNIQYF; CDR3nt: TGCGCCAGCAGTGAGTCGTACCAGATTCAAAACATTCAGTACTTC
j_gene: TRBJ2-7; v_gene: TRBV4-1; abundance: NA; d_gene: NA; CDR3aa: CASSQVTTNYEQYF; CDR3nt: TGCGCCAGCAGCCAAGTCACTACTAATTACGAGCAGTACTTC
j_gene: TRBJ2-5; v_gene: TRBV10-1; abundance: NA; d_gene: TRBD2; CDR3aa: CASSKHHRDRVSGLAGGGETQYF; CDR3nt: TGCGCCAGCAGTAAACACCACCGGGACAGGGTCTCGGGACTAGCGGGAGGGGGTGAGACCCAGTACTTC
j_gene: TRBJ2-3; v_gene: TRBV5-1; abundance: NA; d_gene: NA; CDR3aa: CASGTSRDTQYF; CDR3nt: TGCGCCAGCGGAACTAGCAGAGATACGCAGTATTTT
j_gene: TRBJ1-1; v_gene: TRBV2; abundance: few; d_gene: NA; CDR3aa: CARSTDTNTEAFF; CDR3nt: TGTGCCAGATCGACAGACACGAACACTGAAGCTTTCTTT
j_gene: TRBJ2-5; v_gene: TRBV30; abundance: NA; d_gene: TRBD1; CDR3aa: CAGSPTGGYQETQYF; CDR3nt: TGTGCCGGGTCACCCACAGGGGGCTACCAGGAGACCCAGTACTTC
j_gene: TRBJ2-5; v_gene: TRBV7-6; abundance: NA; d_gene: TRBD2; CDR3aa: CASSLGQTAGVGETQYF; CDR3nt: TGTGCCAGCAGCTTAGGACAGACTGCGGGAGTCGGGGAGACCCAGTACTTC
j_gene: TRBJ2-5; v_gene: TRBV6-5; abundance: once; d_gene: TRBD2; CDR3aa: CASRGLAGETQYF; CDR3nt: TGTGCCAGCAGGGGACTAGCGGGGGAGACCCAGTACTTC
j_gene: TRBJ2-5; v_gene: TRBV27; abundance: NA; d_gene: NA; CDR3aa: CASSPRVGGGKTQYF; CDR3nt: TGTGCCAGCAGTCCTCGTGTTGGAGGAGGGAAGACCCAGTACTTC
j_gene: TRBJ2-3; v_gene: TRBV24-1; abundance: NA; d_gene: NA; CDR3aa: CATSDPLPGVGDTQYF; CDR3nt: TGTGCCACCAGTGACCCGTTACCGGGAGTGGGAGATACGCAGTATTTT
j_gene: TRBJ2-5; v_gene: TRBV28; abundance: once; d_gene: TRBD2; CDR3aa: CASSLAGGLETQYF; CDR3nt: TGTGCCAGCAGTTTAGCGGGAGGACTAGAGACCCAGTACTTC
j_gene: TRBJ2-1; v_gene: TRBV4-1; abundance: NA; d_gene: TRBD2; CDR3aa: CASSHRLAGLISYNEQFF; CDR3nt: TGCGCCAGCAGCCACCGACTAGCGGGACTCATCTCCTACAATGAGCAGTTCTTC
j_gene: TRBJ1-1; v_gene: TRBV19; abundance: NA; d_gene: NA; CDR3aa: CASSIETREAFF; CDR3nt: TGTGCCAGTAGTATAGAGACAAGAGAAGCTTTCTTT
j_gene: TRBJ1-5; v_gene: TRBV10-2; abundance: NA; d_gene: TRBD1; CDR3aa: CASSLGQGLNQPQHF; CDR3nt: TGCGCCAGCAGCCTGGGACAGGGGCTGAATCAGCCCCAGCATTTT
j_gene: TRBJ2-1; v_gene: TRBV30; abundance: few; d_gene: NA; CDR3aa: CAWSVGGGEQFF; CDR3nt: TGTGCCTGGAGTGTAGGGGGTGGTGAGCAGTTCTTC